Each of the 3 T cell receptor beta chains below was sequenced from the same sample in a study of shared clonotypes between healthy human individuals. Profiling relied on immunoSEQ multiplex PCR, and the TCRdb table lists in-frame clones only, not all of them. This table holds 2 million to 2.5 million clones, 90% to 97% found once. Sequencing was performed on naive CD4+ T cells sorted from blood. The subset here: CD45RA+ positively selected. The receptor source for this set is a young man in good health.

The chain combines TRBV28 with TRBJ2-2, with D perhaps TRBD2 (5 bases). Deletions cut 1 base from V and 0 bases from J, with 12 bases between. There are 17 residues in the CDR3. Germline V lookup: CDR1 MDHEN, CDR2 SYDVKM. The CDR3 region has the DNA TGTGCCAGCAGTTTATTCATTTCGGGGTCGAACACCGGGGAGCTGTTTTTT. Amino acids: CASSLFISGSNTGELFF.

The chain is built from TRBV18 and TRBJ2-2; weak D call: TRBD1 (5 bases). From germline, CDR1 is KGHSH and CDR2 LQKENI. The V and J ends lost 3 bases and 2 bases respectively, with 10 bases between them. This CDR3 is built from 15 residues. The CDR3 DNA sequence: TGTGCCAGCTCACCGTTTACAGGAAACACCGGGGAGCTGTTTTTT. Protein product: CASSPFTGNTGELFF.

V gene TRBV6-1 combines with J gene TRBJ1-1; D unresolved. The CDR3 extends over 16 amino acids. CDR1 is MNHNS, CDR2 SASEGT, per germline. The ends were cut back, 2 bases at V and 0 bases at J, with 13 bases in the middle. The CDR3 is CASSERHSILNTEAFF. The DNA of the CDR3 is TGTGCCAGCAGTGAACGGCACAGTATCCTGAACACTGAAGCTTTCTTT.